A selection of T cell receptor beta chains follows, all from one sample in a study of T-cell reconstitution after alpha-beta-depleted transplantation in children. TCRdb passed the PCR reads through MiXCR, listing each CDR3 protein once. The sample shows 200,000 to 250,000 distinct CDR3 sequences, about 8.4% of them seen only once. The specimen comprised PBMCs, mostly from graft donor cells, sampled 360 days after TCRalphabeta/CD19-depleted stem cell transplant. The receptors shown here come from a male patient between 2 and 10 years old who had a stem cell transplant for acute myeloid leukemia, so the T cells may come from the graft donor. CDR3s include the opening cysteine and the closing phenylalanine or tryptophan.

CDR3 protein	V gene
CASTLAGFYNEQFF	TRBV7-9
CASSPGSKGQDGYTF	TRBV7-9
CASSPKPRGLTGELFF	TRBV11-2
CASSFLGLGSGNTIYF	TRBV6-5
CSAGTGDWQFF	TRBV20-1
CASSSPAGLNEKLFF	TRBV12-3/TRBV12-4
CASSPQVTQETQYF	TRBV7-9
CASSLAHSGPPEAFF	TRBV11-1
CASSSGLAGEEQYF	TRBV7-2
CASSRGGADTQYF	TRBV7-3
CASSPRQGPKESPLHF	TRBV12-3/TRBV12-4
CASQIGGHRGSGELFF	TRBV7-3
CASAFKSTETQYF	TRBV25-1
CASSPQGQGLYEQYF	TRBV5-1
CASGKTGTGDTEAFF	TRBV6-5
CASSRQGALNTEAFF	TRBV12-3/TRBV12-4
CASSPLGGAHNEQFF	TRBV12-3/TRBV12-4
CASSLVARETQYF	TRBV5-1
CASSPEHDNYGYTF	TRBV5-1
CASSSPGQGKNIQYF	TRBV5-8
CSAEGLATYEQYF	TRBV20-1
CASSLAGTDYEQYF	TRBV12-3/TRBV12-4
CATSEGTLYNEQFF	TRBV24-1
CASSFTSAWDEQFF	TRBV7-2
CASKTPSLAGGTDTQYF	TRBV5-1
CASTRGQNGELFF	TRBV5-1
CASSLAAVGQGETEAFF	TRBV7-9
CSARAPEPYEQYF	TRBV20-1
CASSPQGLAGGMETQYF	TRBV18
CATSDFRAGRTDTQYF	TRBV24-1
CASSPRTGNIQYF	TRBV11-1